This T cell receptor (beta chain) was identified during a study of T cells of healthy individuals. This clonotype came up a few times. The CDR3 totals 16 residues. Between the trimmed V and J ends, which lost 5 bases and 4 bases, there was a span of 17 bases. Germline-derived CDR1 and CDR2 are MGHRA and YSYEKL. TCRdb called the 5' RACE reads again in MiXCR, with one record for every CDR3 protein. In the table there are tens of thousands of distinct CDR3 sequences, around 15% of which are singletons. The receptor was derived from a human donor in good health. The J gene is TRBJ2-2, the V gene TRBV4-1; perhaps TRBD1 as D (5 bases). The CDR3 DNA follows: TGCGCCAGCAGCTTTCCTTCACTGGACATCACCGGGGAGCTGTTTTTT. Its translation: CASSFPSLDITGELFF.